This T cell receptor beta chain was documented in a study of human T cells and chemical hapten exposure. Study as a whole: Donors were sensitized with 2% DPC on the upper inner arm. Each patch test put 0.01% DPC on the upper back, and results were read at 6 days.

Original handling: There were a median of roughly 100,000 TCRs per sample, with a range from roughly 23,224 to 750,000. TCRdb reprocessed the RACE reads via MiXCR and lists one record per CDR3 protein. The V and J calls and clone size are TCRdb's, not the authors'. The sample has roughly 100,000 distinct CDR3 sequences, 9.5% to 14% seen once. Stated time point: pre-sensitization, week 0. The treatment is: therapeutic diphenylcyclopropenone sensitization with weekly scalp DPC. Alopecia patients between 18 and 70 years old and suitable for DPC were used as donors. CDR3 length: 13 amino acids. Germline assignment: CDR1 MNHNS and CDR2 SASEGT. V was cut by 5 bases and J by 7 bases, with 14 bases left in between. This clonotype has at least ten counts.

The sequences come from whole blood, collected in connection with sensitization to the hapten diphenylcyclopropenone (DPC). This receptor was taken from a woman in her sixties with alopecia areata. Some clones in this sample may be carry-over from other donors' samples. The chain combines TRBV6-1 with TRBJ1-1; TRBD1 is a possible D gene (5 bases). The CDR3 here is CASSLMGDGEAFF. CDR3 nucleotide sequence: TGTGCCAGCAGTCTCATGGGGGACGGTGAAGCTTTCTTT.